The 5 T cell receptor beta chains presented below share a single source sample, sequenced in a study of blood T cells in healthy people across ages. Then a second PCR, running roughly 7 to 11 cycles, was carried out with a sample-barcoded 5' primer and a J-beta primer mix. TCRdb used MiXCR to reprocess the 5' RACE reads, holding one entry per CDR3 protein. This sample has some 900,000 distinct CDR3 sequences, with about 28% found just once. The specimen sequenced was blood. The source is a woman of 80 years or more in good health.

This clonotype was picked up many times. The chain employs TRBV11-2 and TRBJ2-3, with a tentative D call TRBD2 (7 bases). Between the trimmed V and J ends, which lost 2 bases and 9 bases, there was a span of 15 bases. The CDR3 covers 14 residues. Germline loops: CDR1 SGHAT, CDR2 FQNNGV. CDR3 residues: CASSLIRRGQTQYF. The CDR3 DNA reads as TGTGCCAGCAGCTTAATTCGGCGGGGGCAAACGCAGTATTTT.

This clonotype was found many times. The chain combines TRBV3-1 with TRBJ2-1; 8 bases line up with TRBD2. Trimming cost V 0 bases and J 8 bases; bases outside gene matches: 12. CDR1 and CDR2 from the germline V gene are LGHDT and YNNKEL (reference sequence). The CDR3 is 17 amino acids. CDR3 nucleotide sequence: TGTGCCAGCAGCCAAGATCGGACCGGGGGGGCCGGAGATGAGCAGTTCTTC. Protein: CASSQDRTGGAGDEQFF.

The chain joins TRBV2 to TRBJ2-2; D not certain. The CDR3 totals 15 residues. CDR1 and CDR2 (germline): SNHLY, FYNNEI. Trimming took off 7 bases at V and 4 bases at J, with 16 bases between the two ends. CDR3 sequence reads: CASTEVEIRTGELFF. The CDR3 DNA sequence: TGTGCCAGCACCGAAGTTGAAATCCGCACCGGGGAGCTGTTTTTT.

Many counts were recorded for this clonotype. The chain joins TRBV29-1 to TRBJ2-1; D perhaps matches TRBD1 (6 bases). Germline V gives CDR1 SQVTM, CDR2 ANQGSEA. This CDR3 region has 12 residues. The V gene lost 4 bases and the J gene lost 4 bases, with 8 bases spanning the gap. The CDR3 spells CSVAGQYNEQFF. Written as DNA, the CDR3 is TGCAGCGTTGCCGGACAGTACAATGAGCAGTTCTTC.

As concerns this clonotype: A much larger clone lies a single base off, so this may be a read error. Here the CDR3 DNA reads TGTGCCAGCACCCCAGGACTCCTCTGGGATACGCGGTATTTT. Translated: CASTPGLLWDTRYF. The rearrangement links TRBV6-5 to TRBJ2-3, with D possibly being TRBD2 (5 bases). CDR1 is MNHEY, CDR2 SVGAGI, per germline. The CDR3 contains 14 residues.